The sequence of this T cell receptor beta chain was determined in a study of CXCR3-negative and CXCR3-positive naive CD8 T cells. CDR3 length: 17 amino acids. The germline V gene encodes CDR1 SGHDN and CDR2 FVKESK. As regards this clonotype: The target antigen is unknown.

Study-wide results and limits: Naive subsets showed comparable surface CD5, and TCR interaction strength was also inferred from TRB CDR3 physicochemistry. TRB CDR3 hydrophobicity was greater in CXCR3-positive naive cells than in CXCR3-negative naive cells.

Researchers prepared the TRB cDNA libraries using 5' RACE with UMI labels. TCRdb reprocessed the 5' RACE reads and stores each CDR3 protein as one record, lacking DNA. The sample features 70,000 to 100,000 distinct CDR3 sequences, with 0.9% to 1.2% in its top ten. This sequence was found in a human donor in good health. Some clones in this sample may be carry-over from other donors' samples. Sequencing input: naive CXCR3- CD8+ T cells from blood. Subset: CD45RO-CCR7+CD27+CD95- naive CD8+ T cells lacking CXCR3 (TNR3-). The genes are TRBV14 and TRBJ1-2; the TRBD1 assignment by TCRdb is unverifiable without DNA. CDR3 sequence reads: CASSQDWLVSRPPGYTF.